The rows below give T cell receptor beta chains drawn from one sample of a study of graft-versus-host responses after intestinal transplantation. Assay: immunoSEQ multiplex PCR; the TCRdb copy retains only in-frame clones and omits some. The sample records 40,000 or so clones, over 85% being singletons. Material: PBMCs, obtained approximately 740 days after intestinal transplantation. The receptors were sampled from a human patient who received an intestinal transplant, so some T cells may come from the graft donor. Each CDR3 is given with its conserved first and last residue. A D gene is named only where the DNA matches it firmly. A clone size is listed for some rows: how often the clone was seen (once, few, many), or a class if it is expanded.

NA | NA | TRBJ2-7 | TRBV5-8 | TGTGCCAGCAGCTATGGTAGCGGAACCTACGAGCAGTACTTC | CASSYGSGTYEQYF
TRBD1 | NA | TRBJ1-1 | TRBV30 | TGTGCCTGGAGTTTCCGACAGGGGACTGAAGCTTTCTTT | CAWSFRQGTEAFF
NA | NA | TRBJ1-1 | TRBV27 | TGTGCCAGCAGTTCTAACACTGAAGCTTTCTTT | CASSSNTEAFF
TRBD1 | NA | TRBJ1-1 | TRBV28 | TGTGCCATCCGGGGGGCGAGGACAGGGAACACTGAAGCTTTCTTT | CAIRGARTGNTEAFF
NA | NA | TRBJ1-6 | TRBV6-5 | TGTGCCAGCAGTTACTTTAGAGGGGCAAATTCACCCCTCCACTTT | CASSYFRGANSPLHF
NA | NA | TRBJ1-5 | TRBV28 | TGTGCCAGCAGCTGGGGTGTGGGGGGTAGGCAGCCCCAGCATTTT | CASSWGVGGRQPQHF
NA | NA | TRBJ2-7 | TRBV7-2 | TGTGCCAGCAGCTTAGGCCACAGGGAAGGTGCGGGTGAGCAGTACTTC | CASSLGHREGAGEQYF
NA | NA | TRBJ2-5 | TRBV10-2 | TGCGCCATCAGTGAACAGGGATATGAGGAGACCCAGTACTTC | CAISEQGYEETQYF
NA | NA | TRBJ1-1 | TRBV6-6 | TGTGCCAGCAGTTACCCCCCAAAGGGGGAGGGAGAAGCTTTCTTT | CASSYPPKGEGEAFF
TRBD2 | NA | TRBJ2-7 | TRBV5-5 | TGTGCCAGCAGCCAATGGCTAGCGGGAGGGTCCCAATACGAGCAGTACTTC | CASSQWLAGGSQYEQYF
NA | NA | TRBJ1-5 | TRBV6-1 | TGTGCCAGCAGTGAACGTCGAGGACTTCCCCAGCATTTT | CASSERRGLPQHF
TRBD2 | NA | TRBJ2-2 | TRBV12-5 | TGTGCTAGTGGTTTGGGGGGACTAGCGGAGAACACCGGGGAGCTGTTTTTT | CASGLGGLAENTGELFF
NA | NA | TRBJ1-1 | TRBV9 | TGTGCCAGCAGCGTAGAGAAGGAGCCCTACACTGAAGCTTTCTTT | CASSVEKEPYTEAFF
NA | NA | TRBJ2-7 | TRBV5-1 | TGCGCCAGCAGCCGAATGACTGGGGGAGGTTACGAGCAGTACTTC | CASSRMTGGGYEQYF
NA | NA | TRBJ1-1 | TRBV6-6 | TGTGCCAGCAGTTACGAGGGAACTGAAGCTTTCTTT | CASSYEGTEAFF
NA | NA | TRBJ1-5 | TRBV6-5 | TGTGCCAGCAGTTTGGAGGTGGATCAGCCCCAGCATTTT | CASSLEVDQPQHF
TRBD2 | NA | TRBJ2-3 | TRBV11-2 | TGTGCCAGCAGCTTAGTTACTAGCGGGAGTTCAGATACGCAGTATTTT | CASSLVTSGSSDTQYF
NA | NA | TRBJ2-2 | TRBV10-3 | TGTGCCATCAGTGAGTCGGGCCTGGTGAACACCGGGGAGCTGTTTTTT | CAISESGLVNTGELFF
TRBD2 | NA | TRBJ2-1 | TRBV19 | TGTGCCAGTAGTATCAGGCTCGGGCTTCTGAGCGGGAGGGTGCAGTTCTTC | CASSIRLGLLSGRVQFF
NA | NA | TRBJ1-3 | TRBV5-4 | TGTGCCAGCAGCCGGGGGGGAACCGGGAACTCTGGAAACACCATATATTTT | CASSRGGTGNSGNTIYF
NA | NA | TRBJ2-1 | TRBV6-1 | TGTGCCAGCACTTCGACGGGAGATTCCGAGCAGTTCTTC | CASTSTGDSEQFF
TRBD2 | once | TRBJ2-3 | TRBV9 | TGTGCCAGCAGCGTGAGCCCCCATCCTAGCGGACGGGGAGATACGCAGTATTTT | CASSVSPHPSGRGDTQYF
NA | NA | TRBJ1-1 | TRBV18 | TGTGCCAGCCTACCCGGCGCAGGGAGAATGAACACTGAAGCTTTCTTT | CASLPGAGRMNTEAFF
TRBD2 | NA | TRBJ2-5 | TRBV7-2 | TGTGCCAGCAGCTTAGTCGTATTGGCGGGGGGGCCAAGGACCCAGTACTTC | CASSLVVLAGGPRTQYF
TRBD2 | NA | TRBJ2-1 | TRBV5-6 | TGTGCCAGCAGCCCGACCGGACTAGCGGGGCGCCTCCCCTACAATGAGCAGTTCTTC | CASSPTGLAGRLPYNEQFF
TRBD2 | NA | TRBJ2-5 | TRBV27 | TGTGCCAGCAGTTTTTTAGCGGGAGTGAGGGAGACCCAGTACTTC | CASSFLAGVRETQYF
NA | NA | TRBJ1-1 | TRBV6-5 | TGTGCCAGCCGAAAGGAGATGAACACTGAAGCTTTCTTT | CASRKEMNTEAFF
NA | NA | TRBJ2-4 | TRBV11-1 | TGTGCCAGCAGCCCGGTTGTAGGCGTTCTCGGCAAAAACATTCAGTACTTC | CASSPVVGVLGKNIQYF
NA | few | TRBJ2-6 | TRBV19 | TGTGCCAGTAGCGGTTTCTCTGGGGCCAACGTCCTGACTTTC | CASSGFSGANVLTF
NA | NA | TRBJ1-1 | TRBV7-9 | TGTGCCAGCAGCTTAGACGATCGGGTTGGCACTGAAGCTTTCTTT | CASSLDDRVGTEAFF
NA | NA | TRBJ1-4 | TRBV27 | TGTGCCAGCAGTTGGGGCCGGAGGGGTCAAGATGAAAAACTGTTTTTT | CASSWGRRGQDEKLFF
NA | once | TRBJ1-5 | TRBV27 | TGTGCCAGCAGTGCGGGGGGTCGGCAGCCCCAGCATTTT | CASSAGGRQPQHF
NA | few | TRBJ2-5 | TRBV7-3 | TGTGCCAGCAGCTTAGGGGCTAGGGAGACCCAGTACTTC | CASSLGARETQYF
NA | NA | TRBJ2-5 | TRBV29-1 | TGCAGCGTTGGAGAGGGTATAGAGACCCAGTACTTC | CSVGEGIETQYF
TRBD1 | NA | TRBJ1-2 | TRBV28 | TGTGCCAGCACCATACAGGGGGCGGTCGGCTACACCTTC | CASTIQGAVGYTF
NA | NA | TRBJ1-2 | TRBV27 | TGTGCCAGCAGTTCTTTTAGGTCTCTAGCTAACTATGGCTACACCTTC | CASSSFRSLANYGYTF
NA | NA | TRBJ2-7 | TRBV5-1 | TGCGCCAGCAGCCCCCTCCTATTAGAGCAGTACTTC | CASSPLLLEQYF
NA | NA | TRBJ1-5 | TRBV28 | TGTGCCAGCAGTTTATGGGGCAATCAGCCCCAGCATTTT | CASSLWGNQPQHF
TRBD2 | NA | TRBJ2-2 | TRBV11-2 | TGTGCCAGCAGCCCACTTAGCGGGGGGGGCCGTGGCGGGGAGCTGTTTTTT | CASSPLSGGGRGGELFF
TRBD1 | NA | TRBJ2-7 | TRBV13 | TGTGCCAGCAGCTCGGCGGGACAGGGTTACGAGCAGTACTTC | CASSSAGQGYEQYF
NA | NA | TRBJ1-4 | TRBV6-5 | TGTGCCAGCAGGACGACTAATGAAAAACTGTTTTTT | CASRTTNEKLFF
TRBD1 | few | TRBJ2-5 | TRBV5-6 | TGTGCCAGCAGCTATGACAGGGGGCAAGAGACCCAGTACTTC | CASSYDRGQETQYF
TRBD1 | NA | TRBJ1-3 | TRBV13 | TGTGCCAGCAGCTCCGGGACAGGGCAAGGAAACACCATATATTTT | CASSSGTGQGNTIYF
TRBD2 | NA | TRBJ2-3 | TRBV4-1 | TGCGCCAGCAGCCCCTCTAGCGGGAGGAGTGTGACAGATACGCAGTATTTT | CASSPSSGRSVTDTQYF
NA | NA | TRBJ1-2 | TRBV6-5 | TGTGCCAGCAGTTACTCATGGGTAGGCGGCTACACCTTC | CASSYSWVGGYTF
TRBD1 | NA | TRBJ2-2 | TRBV28 | TGTGCCAGCAGACCGGGACAGGGGAACACCGGGGAGCTGTTTTTT | CASRPGQGNTGELFF
NA | NA | TRBJ2-5 | TRBV4-2 | TGTGCCAGCAGCCCAAGAGTCGCGGGGGAGACCCAGTACTTC | CASSPRVAGETQYF
NA | NA | TRBJ2-7 | TRBV28 | TGTGCCAGCAGTTTATTGGTCCCCCTCTACGAGCAGTACTTC | CASSLLVPLYEQYF
NA | NA | TRBJ1-2 | TRBV7-9 | TGTGCCAGCAGCGCATCCGGGACGGGACCTCCTCGGCGGGGCTACACCTTC | CASSASGTGPPRRGYTF
NA | NA | TRBJ2-1 | TRBV9 | TGTGCCAGCAGCGCCATCGGGGGCGGAGGCTGGGATGAGCAGTTCTTC | CASSAIGGGGWDEQFF
NA | NA | TRBJ2-1 | TRBV2 | TGTGCCAGCAGCTTAGTCGGCACCGGGGAGTTCTTC | CASSLVGTGEFF
NA | NA | TRBJ1-1 | TRBV29-1 | TGCAGCGTTGGAGGATTCGATTTAGGAGCTTTCTTT | CSVGGFDLGAFF
TRBD1 | NA | TRBJ1-2 | TRBV7-9 | TGTGCCAGCAGCTACCGGGACAGGGGTTTAATCTACACCTTC | CASSYRDRGLIYTF
NA | NA | TRBJ1-1 | TRBV18 | TGTGCCAGCTCACCTCCGGGTGGAGAAGCTTTCTTT | CASSPPGGEAFF
NA | NA | TRBJ2-3 | TRBV27 | TGTGCCAGCAGTTTAGGAGTCACAGATACGCAGTATTTT | CASSLGVTDTQYF